The 25 T cell receptor beta chains reported below all come from one sample, sequenced in a study of monozygotic twins with inflammatory bowel disease. No DNA is given; TCRdb re-called the 5' RACE reads and lists each CDR3 protein once. The data show fewer than 400,000 distinct CDR3 sequences, and the top ten clones hold approximately 5.4%. The specimen sequenced was blood. Receptors originate from a human donor with ulcerative colitis or Crohn's disease, or a healthy co-twin of an affected twin (not recorded which).

This chain uses TRBV5-6 with TRBJ2-1; TCRdb designates TRBD1, a call that cannot be tested without DNA. Germline CDR1 and CDR2: SGHDT and YYEEEE. CDR3 length: 14 residues. CDR3 sequence: CASSLRGSRGEQFF.

The rearrangement links TRBV24-1 to TRBJ1-5; the D gene TCRdb calls, TRBD1, cannot be checked with no DNA. Per the germline V gene, CDR1 is KGHDR and CDR2 is SFDVKD. The CDR3 covers 15 residues. The CDR3 reads CATQDRGQGNQPQHF.

This sequence joins TRBV12-3 or TRBV12-4 and TRBJ2-1. The CDR3 sequence is 15 residues long. Here the CDR3 reads CASSFGRGTYNEQFF.

This chain links TRBV5-5 with TRBJ1-2. The CDR3 covers 13 residues. The germline CDR1 and CDR2 sequences are SGHKS and YYEKEE (reference sequence). CDR3 amino acids: CASSLEASYGYTF.

J is TRBJ2-7 and V is TRBV6-2 or TRBV6-3; TCRdb picks TRBD2, but there is no DNA to check that call. This CDR3 region has 16 residues. CDR1 MNHEY and CDR2 SVGEGT come from the germline V gene. The CDR3 sequence: CASSYSKASGFFEQYF.

CDR3 protein: CAWTRLGSRLSGNTIYF. This rearrangement joins TRBV30 to TRBJ1-3. The CDR3 sequence is 17 residues long. Per the germline V gene, CDR1 is GTSNPN and CDR2 is SVGIG (reference sequence).

The chain couples TRBV6-5 to TRBJ2-3; TCRdb's D call, TRBD2, is unchecked because there is no DNA. The germline V gene encodes CDR1 MNHEY and CDR2 SVGAGI. This CDR3 contains 15 residues. This chain's CDR3 is CASSYRTSGTRSQYF.

This chain connects TRBV5-5 to TRBJ2-7; TCRdb's D gene call, TRBD2, goes unchecked for lack of DNA. The length of the CDR3 is 14 residues. Germline CDR1 reads SGHKS; CDR2 reads YYEKEE (reference sequence). This chain's CDR3 is CASSFTRESYEQYF.

The chain employs TRBV30 and TRBJ1-2; absent DNA, TCRdb's TRBD1 call cannot be checked. The length of the CDR3 is 12 residues. Germline CDR1 is GTSNPN and CDR2 is SVGIG (reference sequence). CDR3 sequence: CAWSRQGYGYTF.

This sequence joins TRBV7-2 and TRBJ2-7; the TCRdb D gene call, TRBD1, has no DNA to confirm it. Germline lookup yields CDR1 SGHTA and CDR2 FQGNSA. The CDR3 has 13 amino acids. The CDR3 sequence: CASSFPPVYEQYF. Full variable domain (missing parts from reference TRBV7-2 and TRBJ2-7): GAGVSQSPSNKVTEKGKDVELRCDPISGHTALYWYRQSLGQGLEFLIYFQGNSAPDKSGLPSDRFSAERTGGSVSTLTIQRTQQEDSAVYLCASSFPPVYEQYFGPGTRLTVT.

The chain uses TRBV7-2 and TRBJ2-2; TCRdb selects TRBD1, and the lack of DNA leaves this call unchecked. The CDR3 loop spans 14 amino acids. Germline V gene sequence: CDR1 SGHTA, CDR2 FQGNSA. The CDR3 reads CASSSNRGSGELFF. Full variable domain (rest looked up from reference TRBV7-2 and TRBJ2-2): GAGVSQSPSNKVTEKGKDVELRCDPISGHTALYWYRQSLGQGLEFLIYFQGNSAPDKSGLPSDRFSAERTGGSVSTLTIQRTQQEDSAVYLCASSSNRGSGELFFGEGSRLTVL.

The chain recombines TRBV7-9 with TRBJ2-5; the D call from TCRdb, TRBD1, cannot be confirmed without DNA. Germline-derived CDR1 and CDR2 are SEHNR and FQNEAQ (reference sequence). CDR3 size: 15 residues. This chain's CDR3 is CASSYAGTGRETQYF.

J is TRBJ2-5 and V is TRBV18; TCRdb picks TRBD1, but there is no DNA to check that call. Germline CDR1 and CDR2: KGHSH and LQKENI. The CDR3 runs 15 residues. This CDR3 reads CASSPWDTSKETQYF.

This chain uses TRBV29-1 with TRBJ1-1; TCRdb's D call, TRBD1, is unchecked because there is no DNA. Per germline, CDR1 SQVTM and CDR2 ANQGSEA. The CDR3 spans 14 residues. The CDR3 here is CSVRAGQEYTEAFF.

The chain links TRBV7-8 to TRBJ2-7; TCRdb proposes TRBD2, but this gene call is untestable without DNA. The V gene's germline CDR1 is SGHVS and CDR2 FQNEAQ. This CDR3 has 15 amino acids. The CDR3 loop reads CASSFVTTQVLEQYF.

This sequence joins TRBV5-6 and TRBJ2-5; the TCRdb call, TRBD2, lacks DNA for checking. Germline V CDR1 and CDR2: SGHDT, YYEEEE. The CDR3 runs 13 residues. CDR3 protein: CASSVTSGETQYF. The full variable domain, in which reference TRBV5-6 and TRBJ2-5 provide the parts outside the CDR3, is DAGVTQSPTHLIKTRGQQVTLRCSPKSGHDTVSWYQQALGQGPQFIFQYYEEEERQRGNFPDRFSGHQFPNYSSELNVNALLLGDSALYLCASSVTSGETQYFGPGTRLLVL.

The rearrangement links TRBV20-1 to TRBJ2-1; TCRdb designates TRBD2, a call that cannot be tested without DNA. The CDR3 totals 15 residues. Germline V gives CDR1 DFQATT, CDR2 SNEGSKA (reference sequence). The CDR3 sequence: CSALPASGENNEQFF.

The V call is TRBV5-1, the J call TRBJ2-3; TCRdb names TRBD1, which stays unverified in the absence of DNA. From germline, CDR1 is SGHRS and CDR2 YFSETQ. The CDR3 runs 16 residues. This chain's CDR3 is CASSPRTGAVTDTQYF.

V is TRBV15 and J is TRBJ2-2; the TRBD2 assignment by TCRdb is unverifiable without DNA. The CDR3 runs to 14 residues. Germline CDR1 LNHNV, CDR2 YYDKDF (reference sequence). The chain's CDR3 is CATSRESGSGELFF.

The chain is built from TRBV12-3 or TRBV12-4 and TRBJ2-3; TCRdb picks TRBD2, but there is no DNA to check that call. The length of the CDR3 is 14 residues. The CDR3 sequence is CASSPGLGPDTQYF.

V is TRBV7-2 and J is TRBJ1-3. CDR1 and CDR2 (germline): SGHTA, FQGNSA. The CDR3 is made up of 15 amino acids. CDR3 sequence: CASSITSFSGNTIYF.

This chain connects TRBV20-1 to TRBJ1-2; the D call of TRBD1 rests on TCRdb alone, since no DNA is present to check it. This CDR3 region has 14 residues. Per germline, CDR1 DFQATT and CDR2 SNEGSKA (reference sequence). CDR3: CSAQQGLVNYGYTF.

The chain has TRBV5-1 and TRBJ2-5; TCRdb lists TRBD1, though no DNA is available to test this call. Germline V gene lookup returns CDR1 SGHRS and CDR2 YFSETQ. This CDR3 has 15 residues. This CDR3 is CASSPERRGYETQYF.

The rearrangement links TRBV6-2 or TRBV6-3 to TRBJ1-5. CDR1 is MNHEY, CDR2 SVGEGT, per germline. The CDR3 loop spans 13 amino acids. CDR3: CASTLTGGQPQHF.

The V and J genes are TRBV20-1 and TRBJ2-1; TCRdb indicates TRBD2, and absent DNA this call remains unverified. Germline lookup yields CDR1 DFQATT and CDR2 SNEGSKA (reference sequence). This CDR3 comprises 14 residues. The CDR3 reads CSASVGTTSNEQFF.